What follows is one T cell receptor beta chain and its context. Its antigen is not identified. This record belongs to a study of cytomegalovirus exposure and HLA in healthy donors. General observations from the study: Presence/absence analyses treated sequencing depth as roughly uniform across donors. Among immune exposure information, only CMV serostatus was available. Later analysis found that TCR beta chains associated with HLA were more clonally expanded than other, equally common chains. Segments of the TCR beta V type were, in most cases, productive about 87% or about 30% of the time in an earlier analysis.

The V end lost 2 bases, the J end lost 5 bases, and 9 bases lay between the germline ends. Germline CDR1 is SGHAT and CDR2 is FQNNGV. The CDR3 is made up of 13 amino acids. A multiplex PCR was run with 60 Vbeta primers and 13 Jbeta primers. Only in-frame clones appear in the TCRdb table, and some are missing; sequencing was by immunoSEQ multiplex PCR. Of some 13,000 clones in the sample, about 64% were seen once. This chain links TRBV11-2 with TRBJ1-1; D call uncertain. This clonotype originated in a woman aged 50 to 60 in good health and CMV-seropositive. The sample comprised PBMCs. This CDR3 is CASSLKAGTEAFF. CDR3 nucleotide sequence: TGTGCCAGCAGCTTAAAGGCCGGGACTGAAGCTTTCTTT.